These T cell receptor beta chains were read from a single sample in a study of T cell responses to AZD1222 COVID-19 vaccine. Profiling relied on immunoSEQ multiplex PCR, and the TCRdb table lists in-frame clones only, not all of them. The data show 150,000 or so clones, with about 87% seen just once and around 2.3% held by the top ten. The material sequenced was peripheral blood, taken on day 0 of AZD1222 vaccination. The receptors shown here come from an adult in good health. The CDR3 runs from the conserved cysteine through the conserved F or W. The order of the fields is J gene, V gene, clone size, D gene, CDR3 DNA, CDR3 protein. D genes are given only for firm matches. The listing skips clone size in some rows; elsewhere it reads once, few, many or a size class.

>TRBJ1-2|TRBV4-2|.|TRBD1
TGTGCCAGCAGCCAAGAGACAGGGTCCTATGGCTACACCTTC
CASSQETGSYGYTF
>TRBJ2-1|TRBV27|.|TRBD2
TGTGCCAGTGGAAGACTAGCCTTCTACAATGAGCAGTTCTTC
CASGRLAFYNEQFF
>TRBJ2-7|TRBV7-8|.|TRBD2
TGTGCCAGCAGCTCCCAACTAGCGGGGGTATCCTACGAGCAGTACTTC
CASSSQLAGVSYEQYF
>TRBJ2-7|TRBV6-2/TRBV6-3|.|.
TGTGCCAGCAGTTTTCTAGGGGTTGGCTACGAGCAGTACTTC
CASSFLGVGYEQYF
>TRBJ2-1|TRBV11-3|.|.
TGTGCCAGCAGCTTACAACAGGGTGATGAGCAGTTCTTC
CASSLQQGDEQFF
>TRBJ1-2|TRBV6-5|few|.
TGTGCCAGCACCCGGGACCAAGCCAGCTACACCTTC
CASTRDQASYTF
>TRBJ1-5|TRBV6-2/TRBV6-3|.|.
TGTGCCAGCAGTTACGTTCTCTCCCGGGGCAATCAGCCCCAGCATTTT
CASSYVLSRGNQPQHF
>TRBJ2-7|TRBV14|.|.
TGTGCCAGCAGCCAAGGTAGCGGGTGGGGGGCGGAGCAGTACTTC
CASSQGSGWGAEQYF
>TRBJ1-2|TRBV5-5|.|.
TGTGCCAGCAGCTTGGTCCAAGGTGTGTCCAACTATGGCTACACCTTC
CASSLVQGVSNYGYTF
>TRBJ2-2|TRBV18|.|.
TGTGCCAGCTCACCTTCTACAGCAGGGGGGGAGCTGTTTTTT
CASSPSTAGGELFF
>TRBJ1-1|TRBV5-4|.|.
TGTGCCAGCAGCCCCCAGGGAGCTGTGGGCACTGAAGCTTTCTTT
CASSPQGAVGTEAFF
>TRBJ2-7|TRBV6-5|.|.
TGTGCCACCCTAGGGGGGGCCTACGAGCAGTACTTC
CATLGGAYEQYF
>TRBJ2-7|TRBV29-1|.|.
TGCAGCGTCATTCCCACAGCCGGAAATATCTACGAGCAGTACTTC
CSVIPTAGNIYEQYF
>TRBJ2-3|TRBV3-1/TRBV3-2|.|.
TGTGCCAGCAGCCCCTTTAGCGGAGATACGCAGTATTTT
CASSPFSGDTQYF
>TRBJ1-4|TRBV9|.|.
TGTGCCAGCAGCGTCAGTGAAGCAACTAATGAAAAACTGTTTTTT
CASSVSEATNEKLFF
>TRBJ1-3|TRBV5-1|.|.
TGCGCCAGCAGCTTGCTTGGCAGGGGATATGGAAACACCATATATTTT
CASSLLGRGYGNTIYF
>TRBJ1-1|TRBV6-5|.|TRBD1
TGTGCCAGCAGTCGCACAGGGGCGGTGACTGAAGCTTTCTTT
CASSRTGAVTEAFF